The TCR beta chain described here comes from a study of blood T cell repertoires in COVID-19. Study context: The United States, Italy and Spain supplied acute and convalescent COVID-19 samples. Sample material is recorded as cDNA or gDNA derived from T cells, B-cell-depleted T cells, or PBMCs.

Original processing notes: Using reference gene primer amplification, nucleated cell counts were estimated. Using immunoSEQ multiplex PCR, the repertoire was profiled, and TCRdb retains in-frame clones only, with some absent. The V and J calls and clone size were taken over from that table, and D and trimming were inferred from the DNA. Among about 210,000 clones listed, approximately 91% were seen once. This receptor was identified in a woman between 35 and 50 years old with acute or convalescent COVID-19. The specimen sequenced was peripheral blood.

CDR3 nucleotides: TGTGCCAGTACTAAACAGGAGGGGATCTATGGCTACACCTTC. It specifies CASTKQEGIYGYTF. V and J are TRBV5-4 and TRBJ1-2; D is possibly TRBD1 (5 bases). Trimming took 8 bases from V and 4 from J, leaving 18 bases between them. The CDR3 is 14 residues long. The germline V gene encodes CDR1 SGHNT and CDR2 YYREEE (reference sequence).